The clone carrying this TCR beta chain showed up many times. Its antigen is undetermined. There are 16 residues in the CDR3. The V end was cut by 5 bases, the J end by 0 bases, with 13 bases between. The germline V gene encodes CDR1 SGHTA and CDR2 FQGNSA. MiXCR, run by TCRdb on the multiplex PCR reads, gives a single entry per CDR3 protein. The profile shows approximately 300,000 distinct CDR3 sequences, around 30% of them singletons. The sample is drawn from a study of breast tumors, draining lymph nodes, adjacent tissues. General observations from the study: Tumor TCR diversity was below lymph nodes but above nontumor tissue. Tumor T cell lymph node origin was a supported hypothesis, not proven. Compared with basal-like, luminal-like tumors shared significantly more repertoire with nontumor tissue.

The lymph nodes were axillary draining lymph nodes from breast cancer patients. Sequenced input: axillary lymph node tissue. This chain links TRBV7-2 with TRBJ2-2; D may correspond to TRBD1 or TRBD2 (5 bases each). The sequence was obtained from a female donor with breast cancer. Some clones in this sample may be carry-over from other donors' samples. Here the CDR3 reads CASSPPGTANTGELFF. The CDR3 DNA follows: TGTGCCAGCAGCCCCCCCGGGACGGCGAACACCGGGGAGCTGTTTTTT.